The following is a T cell receptor (beta chain) sequence with its context. The target antigen is unknown. Symptoms, serum thyroxine and TRAb, thyroid ultrasound, and orbital computed tomography formed the diagnostic basis. CDR3 length: 13 amino acids. V gave up 4 bases and J gave up 3 bases, with 7 bases separating them. The germline V gene has CDR1 MDHEN and CDR2 SYDVKM. The TCR beta CDR3 regions underwent amplification from RNA transcripts. HTBI primers primed a first-round RT-PCR, and a second-round multiplex PCR followed. One entry per CDR3 protein, called by TCRdb with MiXCR from the multiplex PCR reads. The sample has around 1.1 million distinct CDR3 sequences; 35% to 40% are singletons. These data are taken from a study of Graves' ophthalmopathy and Graves' hyperthyroidism. Study findings and constraints: From stable hyperthyroidism, ophthalmopathy was separated by a 13-signature model with roughly 89% sensitivity and less than 82% specificity.

The source material was peripheral blood or thyroid tissue (not recorded which). The TCR originated in an adult man with Graves' hyperthyroidism. The chain joins TRBV28 to TRBJ1-5; no reliable D call. The CDR3 here is CASSYRTNQPQHF. The CDR3 nucleotides read TGTGCCAGCAGTTACCGTACCAATCAGCCCCAGCATTTT.